This TCR beta chain comes out of a study of T cell responses to AZD1222 COVID-19 vaccine. Findings of the study overall: Clonal diversity may have been underestimated, and the donors were mostly white British, with more females than males. No repertoire was sampled before or during the peak T cell response, only after it. After two AZD1222 doses, spike-specific TCR breadth and depth rose versus day 0.

CDR1 is SGHTA, CDR2 FQGTGA, per germline. The CDR3 totals 13 residues. V was clipped by 0 bases and J by 6 bases, with 8 bases between them. Note on this clone: Antigen: not known.

Second doses that came at about 4 or about 12 weeks were put together. Libraries were prepared by immunoSEQ multiplex PCR; TCRdb keeps only in-frame clonotypes and omits some of them. The table shows roughly 92,000 clones, with around 90% occurring only once. This rearrangement joins TRBV7-3 to TRBJ1-2; D is possibly TRBD1 (6 bases). The sequences come from peripheral blood, collected 28 days after the second AZD1222 dose. This sequence was found in an adult who received the AZD1222 COVID-19 vaccine. The chain's CDR3 is CASSLTGGHGYTF. The CDR3 coding sequence is TGTGCCAGCAGCTTAACGGGGGGCCATGGCTACACCTTC. Full variable domain (outside the CDR3, taken from reference TRBV7-3 and TRBJ1-2): GAGVSQTPSNKVTEKGKYVELRCDPISGHTALYWYRQSLGQGPEFLIYFQGTGAADDSGLPNDRFFAVRPEGSVSTLKIQRTERGDSAVYLCASSLTGGHGYTFGSGTRLTVV.